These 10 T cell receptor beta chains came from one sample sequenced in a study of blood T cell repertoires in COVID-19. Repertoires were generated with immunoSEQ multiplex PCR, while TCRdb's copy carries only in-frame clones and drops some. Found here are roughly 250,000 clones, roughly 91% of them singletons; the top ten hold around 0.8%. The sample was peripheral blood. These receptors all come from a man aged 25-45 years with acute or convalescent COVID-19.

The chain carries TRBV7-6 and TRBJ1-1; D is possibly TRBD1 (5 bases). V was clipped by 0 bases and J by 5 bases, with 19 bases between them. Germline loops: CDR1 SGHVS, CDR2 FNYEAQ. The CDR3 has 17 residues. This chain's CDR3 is CASSLALGTRVQTEAFF. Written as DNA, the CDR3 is TGTGCCAGCAGCTTAGCTTTGGGGACTCGGGTTCAGACTGAAGCTTTCTTT.

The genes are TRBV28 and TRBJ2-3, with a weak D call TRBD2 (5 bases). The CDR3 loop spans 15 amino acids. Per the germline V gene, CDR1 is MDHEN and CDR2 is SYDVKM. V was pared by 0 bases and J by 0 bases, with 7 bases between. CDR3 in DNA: TGTGCCAGCAGTTTATGGACTACCAGCACAGATACGCAGTATTTT. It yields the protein CASSLWTTSTDTQYF. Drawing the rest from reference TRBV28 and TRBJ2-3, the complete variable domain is DVKVTQSSRYLVKRTGEKVFLECVQDMDHENMFWYRQDPGLGLRLIYFSYDVKMKEKGDIPEGYSVSREKKERFSLILESASTNQTSMYLCASSLWTTSTDTQYFGPGTRLTVL.

The CDR3 DNA follows: TGTGCCAGCAGCCCCAGGGGGGACGGCACAGATACGCAGTATTTT. Amino acid sequence: CASSPRGDGTDTQYF. This chain links TRBV27 with TRBJ2-3; D is perhaps TRBD1 (7 bases). Germline CDR1 MNHEY, CDR2 SMNVEV (reference sequence). CDR3 length: 15 residues. V dropped 6 bases and J dropped 1 base, with 14 bases sitting between them.

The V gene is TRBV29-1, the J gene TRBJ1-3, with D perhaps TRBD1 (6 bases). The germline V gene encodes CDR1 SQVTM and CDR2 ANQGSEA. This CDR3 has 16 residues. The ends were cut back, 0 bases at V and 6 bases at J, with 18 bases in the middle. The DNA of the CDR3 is TGCAGCGTTGAAGACGGGGACAAGGGATGGGCAAACACCATATATTTT. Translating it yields CSVEDGDKGWANTIYF.

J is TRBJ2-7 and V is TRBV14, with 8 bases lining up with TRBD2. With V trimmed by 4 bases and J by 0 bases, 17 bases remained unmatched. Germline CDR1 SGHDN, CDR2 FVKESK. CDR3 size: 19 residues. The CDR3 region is CASSRDPGGVKSFSYEQYF. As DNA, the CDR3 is TGTGCCAGCAGCCGGGACCCCGGGGGGGTTAAAAGTTTCTCCTACGAGCAGTACTTC.

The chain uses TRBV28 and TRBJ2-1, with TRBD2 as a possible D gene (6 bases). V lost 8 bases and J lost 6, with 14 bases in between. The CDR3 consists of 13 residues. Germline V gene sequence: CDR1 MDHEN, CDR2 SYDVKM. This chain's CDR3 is CASARELRNEQFF. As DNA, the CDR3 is TGTGCCAGCGCCCGGGAGCTGCGCAATGAGCAGTTCTTC. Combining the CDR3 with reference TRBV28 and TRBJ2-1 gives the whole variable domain DVKVTQSSRYLVKRTGEKVFLECVQDMDHENMFWYRQDPGLGLRLIYFSYDVKMKEKGDIPEGYSVSREKKERFSLILESASTNQTSMYLCASARELRNEQFFGPGTRLTVL.

CDR3 amino acids: CASSRTRNTGELFF. CDR3 bases: TGTGCCAGCAGTAGAACGAGGAACACCGGGGAGCTGTTTTTT. This rearrangement joins TRBV14 to TRBJ2-2; no clear D. Germline-derived CDR1 and CDR2 are SGHDN and FVKESK. The V end lost 6 bases, the J end lost 1 base, and 9 bases lay between the germline ends. The CDR3 is 14 amino acids.

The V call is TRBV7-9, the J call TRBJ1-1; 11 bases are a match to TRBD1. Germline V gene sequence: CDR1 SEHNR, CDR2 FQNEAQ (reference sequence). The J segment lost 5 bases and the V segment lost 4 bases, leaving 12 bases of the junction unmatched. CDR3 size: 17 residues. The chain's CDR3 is CASSSLGPGTGGTEAFF. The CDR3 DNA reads TGTGCCAGCAGCTCCCTGGGCCCCGGGACAGGGGGTACTGAAGCTTTCTTT.

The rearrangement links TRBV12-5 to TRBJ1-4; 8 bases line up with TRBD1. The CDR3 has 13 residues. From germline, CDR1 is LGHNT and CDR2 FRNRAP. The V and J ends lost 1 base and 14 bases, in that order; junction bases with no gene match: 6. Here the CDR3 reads CASGLAQGASLFF. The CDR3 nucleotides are TGTGCTAGTGGTTTGGCCCAGGGGGCTTCTCTGTTTTTT. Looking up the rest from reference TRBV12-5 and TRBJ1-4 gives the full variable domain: DARVTQTPRHKVTEMGQEVTMRCQPILGHNTVFWYRQTMMQGLELLAYFRNRAPLDDSGMPKDRFSAEMPDATLATLKIQPSEPRDSAVYFCASGLAQGASLFFGSGTQLSVL.

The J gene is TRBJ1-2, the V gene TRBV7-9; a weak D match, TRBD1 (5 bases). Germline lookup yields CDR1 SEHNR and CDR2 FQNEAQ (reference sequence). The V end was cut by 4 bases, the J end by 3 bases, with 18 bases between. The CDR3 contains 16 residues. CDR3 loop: CASSSEVGGSDYGYTF. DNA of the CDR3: TGTGCCAGCAGCTCCGAAGTTGGGGGGTCGGACTATGGCTACACCTTC.